The rows below give T cell receptor beta chains drawn from one sample of a study of blood T cell repertoires in COVID-19. This table comes from immunoSEQ multiplex PCR, and its TCRdb copy is limited to in-frame clones, with some not included. The data show about 180,000 clones, 90% seen once. Source material: peripheral blood. These receptors all stem from a man over 45 with acute or convalescent COVID-19. Both conserved end residues are part of each CDR3. D genes are given only for firm matches. Clone size, where shown, is once, few, many, or a class for clones that have expanded.

v_call: TRBV2
clone_size: NA
j_call: TRBJ2-2
d_call: TRBD1
cdr3_aa: CASKGEGAAGELFF
cdr3_nt: TGTGCCAGCAAGGGAGAGGGGGCCGCCGGGGAGCTGTTTTTT

v_call: TRBV11-2
clone_size: NA
j_call: TRBJ1-2
d_call: NA
cdr3_aa: CASSLGWPLGSYGYTF
cdr3_nt: TGTGCCAGCAGCTTAGGATGGCCCCTAGGTTCCTATGGCTACACCTTC

v_call: TRBV7-9
clone_size: NA
j_call: TRBJ2-1
d_call: NA
cdr3_aa: CASSLVGLPSVYNEQFF
cdr3_nt: TGTGCCAGCAGCTTAGTTGGACTACCTTCCGTATACAATGAGCAGTTCTTC

v_call: TRBV7-3
clone_size: NA
j_call: TRBJ1-1
d_call: NA
cdr3_aa: CASSLGSGENTEAFF
cdr3_nt: TGTGCCAGCAGCTTGGGGTCCGGGGAGAACACTGAAGCTTTCTTT

v_call: TRBV11-2
clone_size: NA
j_call: TRBJ2-4
d_call: TRBD1
cdr3_aa: CASSFSRDRDLLAKNIQYF
cdr3_nt: TGTGCCAGCAGCTTCTCCCGGGACAGGGACCTCTTAGCCAAAAACATTCAGTACTTC

v_call: TRBV19
clone_size: once
j_call: TRBJ2-7
d_call: NA
cdr3_aa: CASSIGAGKLDEQYF
cdr3_nt: TGTGCCAGTAGTATCGGCGCAGGGAAATTAGACGAGCAGTACTTC

v_call: TRBV5-4
clone_size: NA
j_call: TRBJ2-3
d_call: TRBD2
cdr3_aa: CASSLAWGGGAPDTQYF
cdr3_nt: TGTGCCAGCAGCTTGGCCTGGGGCGGGGGGGCCCCAGATACGCAGTATTTT

v_call: TRBV27
clone_size: NA
j_call: TRBJ1-5
d_call: NA
cdr3_aa: CASSPIGGQGPSQPQHF
cdr3_nt: TGTGCCAGCAGTCCGATCGGAGGGCAAGGCCCAAGTCAGCCCCAGCATTTT

v_call: TRBV5-1
clone_size: NA
j_call: TRBJ2-1
d_call: TRBD2
cdr3_aa: CASSFLLAGGYNEQFF
cdr3_nt: TGCGCCAGCAGCTTTCTTCTAGCGGGGGGGTACAATGAGCAGTTCTTC

v_call: TRBV28
clone_size: NA
j_call: TRBJ1-6
d_call: TRBD1
cdr3_aa: CASTEFPRGTVNSPLHF
cdr3_nt: TGTGCCAGCACCGAATTCCCCCGCGGGACAGTCAATTCACCCCTCCACTTT

v_call: TRBV7-9
clone_size: NA
j_call: TRBJ2-7
d_call: TRBD1
cdr3_aa: CASSGTDRVHEQYF
cdr3_nt: TGTGCCAGCAGCGGGACGGACAGGGTCCACGAGCAGTACTTC

v_call: TRBV5-1
clone_size: NA
j_call: TRBJ1-4
d_call: NA
cdr3_aa: CASSLVDRNEKLFF
cdr3_nt: TGCGCCAGCAGCTTGGTAGATAGAAATGAAAAACTGTTTTTT

v_call: TRBV15
clone_size: once
j_call: TRBJ2-4
d_call: TRBD1
cdr3_aa: CATSRGQGWGLAKNIQYF
cdr3_nt: TGTGCCACCAGCAGGGGACAGGGTTGGGGGCTAGCCAAAAACATTCAGTACTTC

v_call: TRBV3-1/TRBV3-2
clone_size: NA
j_call: TRBJ1-5
d_call: NA
cdr3_aa: CASSHGDQPQHF
cdr3_nt: TGTGCCAGCAGCCACGGGGATCAGCCCCAGCATTTT

v_call: TRBV4-3
clone_size: NA
j_call: TRBJ2-1
d_call: TRBD2
cdr3_aa: CASSQDYPAGGVNEQFF
cdr3_nt: TGCGCCAGCAGCCAAGATTACCCAGCGGGGGGCGTTAATGAGCAGTTCTTC

v_call: TRBV11-3
clone_size: NA
j_call: TRBJ2-2
d_call: TRBD1
cdr3_aa: CASSGRQGTPSTGELFF
cdr3_nt: TGTGCCAGCAGCGGCCGACAGGGGACCCCCTCTACCGGGGAGCTGTTTTTT

v_call: TRBV3-1/TRBV3-2
clone_size: once
j_call: TRBJ2-7
d_call: TRBD1
cdr3_aa: CASSQGQTAEQYF
cdr3_nt: TGTGCCAGCAGCCAGGGACAGACAGCCGAGCAGTACTTC

v_call: TRBV4-2
clone_size: NA
j_call: TRBJ1-4
d_call: NA
cdr3_aa: CASSQATGWDEKLFF
cdr3_nt: TGTGCCAGCAGCCAAGCTACAGGATGGGATGAAAAACTGTTTTTT

v_call: TRBV19
clone_size: once
j_call: TRBJ1-5
d_call: TRBD1
cdr3_aa: CASSMVQGGNQPQHF
cdr3_nt: TGTGCCAGTAGTATGGTACAGGGGGGCAATCAGCCCCAGCATTTT

v_call: TRBV5-1
clone_size: NA
j_call: TRBJ2-2
d_call: TRBD1
cdr3_aa: CASSLGQGTGELFF
cdr3_nt: TGCGCCAGCAGCTTGGGACAGGGGACCGGGGAGCTGTTTTTT

v_call: TRBV30
clone_size: NA
j_call: TRBJ2-1
d_call: TRBD2
cdr3_aa: CAWGGLAGGSSYNEQFF
cdr3_nt: TGTGCCTGGGGTGGACTAGCGGGGGGGAGCTCCTACAATGAGCAGTTCTTC

v_call: TRBV5-1
clone_size: NA
j_call: TRBJ1-1
d_call: NA
cdr3_aa: CASSFREGPEAFF
cdr3_nt: TGCGCCAGCAGCTTCAGGGAAGGGCCTGAAGCTTTCTTT

v_call: TRBV6-1
clone_size: NA
j_call: TRBJ2-3
d_call: NA
cdr3_aa: CASSELPGSDTQYF
cdr3_nt: TGTGCCAGCAGTGAGCTTCCAGGGTCAGATACGCAGTATTTT

v_call: TRBV5-6
clone_size: NA
j_call: TRBJ2-1
d_call: TRBD1
cdr3_aa: CASSYRTGEQFF
cdr3_nt: TGTGCCAGCAGCTACCGGACAGGGGAGCAGTTCTTC

v_call: TRBV6-5
clone_size: NA
j_call: TRBJ2-1
d_call: TRBD1
cdr3_aa: CASSHGTVNEQFF
cdr3_nt: TGTGCCAGCAGCCATGGGACAGTCAATGAGCAGTTCTTC

v_call: TRBV7-8
clone_size: few
j_call: TRBJ1-3
d_call: NA
cdr3_aa: CASSLRGREAITPGNTIYF
cdr3_nt: TGTGCCAGCAGCTTACGAGGCAGGGAGGCTATCACGCCTGGAAACACCATATATTTT

v_call: TRBV19
clone_size: NA
j_call: TRBJ1-5
d_call: NA
cdr3_aa: CASRLGGNQPQHF
cdr3_nt: TGTGCCAGTAGGCTGGGGGGGAATCAGCCCCAGCATTTT

v_call: TRBV21-1
clone_size: NA
j_call: TRBJ1-2
d_call: NA
cdr3_aa: CASSKPPKAGPPSWYGYTF
cdr3_nt: TGTGCCAGCAGCAAACCCCCCAAGGCGGGGCCGCCGTCTTGGTATGGCTACACCTTC

v_call: TRBV6-6
clone_size: once
j_call: TRBJ1-6
d_call: TRBD1
cdr3_aa: CASSRSGTGSSYNSPLHF
cdr3_nt: TGTGCCAGCAGTCGGTCCGGGACAGGTAGCTCCTATAATTCACCCCTCCACTTT

v_call: TRBV6-5
clone_size: NA
j_call: TRBJ2-7
d_call: TRBD2
cdr3_aa: CASRRTSGPYEQYF
cdr3_nt: TGTGCCAGCAGACGGACTAGCGGACCCTACGAGCAGTACTTC

v_call: TRBV6-1
clone_size: NA
j_call: TRBJ2-7
d_call: NA
cdr3_aa: CASSEVGHYSAGEQYF
cdr3_nt: TGTGCCAGCAGTGAAGTGGGACATTATTCGGCGGGCGAGCAGTACTTC

v_call: TRBV19
clone_size: NA
j_call: TRBJ2-1
d_call: NA
cdr3_aa: CASSLLGGYNEQFF
cdr3_nt: TGTGCCAGCAGTTTGTTGGGAGGATACAATGAGCAGTTCTTC

v_call: TRBV6-2/TRBV6-3
clone_size: NA
j_call: TRBJ2-1
d_call: TRBD2
cdr3_aa: CASSYLAGALSSYNEQFF
cdr3_nt: TGTGCCAGCAGTTATCTAGCGGGGGCCCTGAGCTCCTACAATGAGCAGTTCTTC

v_call: TRBV19
clone_size: NA
j_call: TRBJ2-2
d_call: TRBD1
cdr3_aa: CASSRGQGLPTGELFF
cdr3_nt: TGTGCCAGTAGTAGGGGACAGGGGCTCCCCACCGGGGAGCTGTTTTTT

v_call: TRBV6-5
clone_size: NA
j_call: TRBJ1-5
d_call: NA
cdr3_aa: CASSYTGSVGNQPQHF
cdr3_nt: TGTGCCAGCAGTTACACAGGGTCGGTTGGCAATCAGCCCCAGCATTTT

v_call: TRBV5-5
clone_size: NA
j_call: TRBJ1-1
d_call: NA
cdr3_aa: CASSFQGLGTEAFF
cdr3_nt: TGTGCCAGCAGCTTTCAGGGGCTTGGCACTGAAGCTTTCTTT

v_call: TRBV7-9
clone_size: once
j_call: TRBJ2-3
d_call: TRBD1
cdr3_aa: CASSSGQGRADTQYF
cdr3_nt: TGTGCCAGCAGCTCTGGACAGGGGAGAGCAGATACGCAGTATTTT

v_call: TRBV30
clone_size: NA
j_call: TRBJ2-2
d_call: TRBD2
cdr3_aa: CAWKGTSGTGELFF
cdr3_nt: TGTGCCTGGAAGGGGACTAGCGGCACCGGGGAGCTGTTTTTT

v_call: TRBV7-2
clone_size: NA
j_call: TRBJ1-1
d_call: NA
cdr3_aa: CASSSLFNTEAFF
cdr3_nt: TGTGCCAGCAGCTCCCTCTTTAACACTGAAGCTTTCTTT

v_call: TRBV3-1/TRBV3-2
clone_size: NA
j_call: TRBJ1-6
d_call: TRBD1
cdr3_aa: CASSLGQGNSPLHF
cdr3_nt: TGTGCCAGCAGCCTCGGACAGGGGAATTCACCCCTCCACTTT

v_call: TRBV7-2
clone_size: NA
j_call: TRBJ2-5
d_call: TRBD2
cdr3_aa: CASSSRLAGQETQYF
cdr3_nt: TGTGCCAGCAGTTCCCGACTAGCGGGTCAAGAGACCCAGTACTTC

v_call: TRBV28
clone_size: NA
j_call: TRBJ1-3
d_call: TRBD1
cdr3_aa: CASSLTGRPGNTIYF
cdr3_nt: TGTGCCAGCAGTTTGACAGGGAGGCCTGGAAACACCATATATTTT

v_call: TRBV11-2
clone_size: NA
j_call: TRBJ2-1
d_call: TRBD2
cdr3_aa: CASSFEGGGQFF
cdr3_nt: TGTGCCAGCAGCTTCGAGGGCGGGGGGCAGTTCTTC

v_call: TRBV2
clone_size: NA
j_call: TRBJ2-2
d_call: NA
cdr3_aa: CASSGGMSTNTGELFF
cdr3_nt: TGTGCCAGCTCTGGAGGAATGAGCACGAACACCGGGGAGCTGTTTTTT

v_call: TRBV2
clone_size: NA
j_call: TRBJ2-3
d_call: NA
cdr3_aa: CASRWSYRDTDTQYF
cdr3_nt: TGTGCCAGCAGGTGGTCCTATCGGGATACAGATACGCAGTATTTT

v_call: TRBV7-7
clone_size: NA
j_call: TRBJ2-3
d_call: NA
cdr3_aa: CASSLGGHGKDTQYF
cdr3_nt: TGTGCTAGCAGCTTAGGAGGCCATGGAAAAGATACGCAGTATTTT

v_call: TRBV4-2
clone_size: NA
j_call: TRBJ2-4
d_call: NA
cdr3_aa: CASSQDWQDIQYF
cdr3_nt: TGTGCCAGCAGCCAAGATTGGCAGGACATTCAGTACTTC

v_call: TRBV25-1
clone_size: NA
j_call: TRBJ2-1
d_call: NA
cdr3_aa: CASGFLAKFF
cdr3_nt: TGTGCCAGCGGCTTTTTGGCCAAGTTCTTC

v_call: TRBV7-3
clone_size: NA
j_call: TRBJ1-2
d_call: NA
cdr3_aa: CASSLAAGVGYTF
cdr3_nt: TGTGCCAGCAGCTTAGCGGCAGGGGTTGGCTACACCTTC

v_call: TRBV5-6
clone_size: NA
j_call: TRBJ1-1
d_call: NA
cdr3_aa: CASSLGGAGAAKMNTEAFF
cdr3_nt: TGTGCCAGCAGCTTGGGGGGTGCGGGGGCGGCTAAGATGAACACTGAAGCTTTCTTT

v_call: TRBV5-1
clone_size: NA
j_call: TRBJ2-3
d_call: NA
cdr3_aa: CASSFRTEPTQYF
cdr3_nt: TGCGCCAGCAGCTTCCGGACTGAGCCCACGCAGTATTTT

v_call: TRBV7-2
clone_size: NA
j_call: TRBJ2-1
d_call: TRBD1
cdr3_aa: CASSLAQPGQTNEQFF
cdr3_nt: TGTGCCAGCAGCTTAGCCCAGCCGGGACAGACTAATGAGCAGTTCTTC

v_call: TRBV3-1/TRBV3-2
clone_size: NA
j_call: TRBJ2-7
d_call: TRBD2
cdr3_aa: CASSRQTSGRSYEQYF
cdr3_nt: TGTGCCAGCAGCCGCCAGACTAGCGGGCGCTCCTACGAGCAGTACTTC

v_call: TRBV7-9
clone_size: NA
j_call: TRBJ2-7
d_call: TRBD2
cdr3_aa: CASSLTSGTYEQYF
cdr3_nt: TGTGCCAGCAGCTTAACCAGCGGGACCTACGAGCAGTACTTC

v_call: TRBV13
clone_size: NA
j_call: TRBJ2-3
d_call: TRBD2
cdr3_aa: CASSLRTSGSTDTQYF
cdr3_nt: TGTGCCAGCAGCTTAAGGACTAGCGGGTCTACAGATACGCAGTATTTT